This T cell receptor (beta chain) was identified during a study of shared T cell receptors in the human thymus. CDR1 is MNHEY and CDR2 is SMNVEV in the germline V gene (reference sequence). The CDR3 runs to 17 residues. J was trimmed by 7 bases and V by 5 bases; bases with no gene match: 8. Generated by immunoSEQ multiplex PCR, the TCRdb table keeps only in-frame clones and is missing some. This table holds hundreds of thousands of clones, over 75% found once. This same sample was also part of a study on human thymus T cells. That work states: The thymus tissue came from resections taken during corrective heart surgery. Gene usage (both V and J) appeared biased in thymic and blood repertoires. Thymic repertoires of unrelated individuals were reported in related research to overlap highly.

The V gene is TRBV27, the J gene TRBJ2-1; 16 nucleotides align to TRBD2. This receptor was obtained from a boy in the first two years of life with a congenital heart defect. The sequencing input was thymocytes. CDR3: CASSQGLAGGQGNEQFF. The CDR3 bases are TGTGCCAGCAGTCAGGGACTAGCGGGGGGGCAGGGGAATGAGCAGTTCTTC.